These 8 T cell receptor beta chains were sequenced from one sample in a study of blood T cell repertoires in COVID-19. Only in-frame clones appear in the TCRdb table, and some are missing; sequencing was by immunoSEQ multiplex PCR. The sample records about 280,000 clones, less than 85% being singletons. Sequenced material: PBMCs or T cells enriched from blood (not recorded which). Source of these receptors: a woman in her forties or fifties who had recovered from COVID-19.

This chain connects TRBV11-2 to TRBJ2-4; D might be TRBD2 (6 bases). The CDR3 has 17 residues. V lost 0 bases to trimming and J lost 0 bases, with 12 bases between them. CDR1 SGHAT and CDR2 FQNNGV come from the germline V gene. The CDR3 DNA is TGTGCCAGCAGCTTAGATTGGGGGGAAATAGCCAAAAACATTCAGTACTTC. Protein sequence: CASSLDWGEIAKNIQYF.

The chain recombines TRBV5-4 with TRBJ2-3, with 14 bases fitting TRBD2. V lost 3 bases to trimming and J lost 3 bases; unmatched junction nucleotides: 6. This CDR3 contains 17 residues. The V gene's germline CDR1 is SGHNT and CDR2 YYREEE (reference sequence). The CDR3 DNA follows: TGTGCCAGCAGCTCTGGACTAGCGGGAGGTGTAACAGATACGCAGTATTTT. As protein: CASSSGLAGGVTDTQYF.

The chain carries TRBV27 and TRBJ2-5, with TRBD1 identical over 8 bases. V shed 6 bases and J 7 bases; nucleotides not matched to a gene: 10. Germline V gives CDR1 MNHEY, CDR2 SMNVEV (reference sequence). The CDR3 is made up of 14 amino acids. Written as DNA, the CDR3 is TGTGCCAGCAGGCCGGACAGGGCCAGGGGGACCCAGTACTTC. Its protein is CASRPDRARGTQYF.

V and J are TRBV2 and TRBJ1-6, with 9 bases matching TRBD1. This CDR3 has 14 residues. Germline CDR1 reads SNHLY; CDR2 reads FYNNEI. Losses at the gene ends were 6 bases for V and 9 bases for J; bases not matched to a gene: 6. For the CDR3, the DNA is TGTGCCAGCAGGGCCCGGGACAGGGTTTCACCCCTCCACTTT. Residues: CASRARDRVSPLHF.

The CDR3 nucleotides are TGTGCCAGCAGGGGGAGGAGAGACACCATATATTTT. Amino acid sequence: CASRGRRDTIYF. The rearrangement links TRBV12-3 or TRBV12-4 to TRBJ1-3; unclear D gene. Trimming took off 6 bases at V and 8 bases at J, with 11 bases between the two ends. The CDR3 sequence is 12 residues long.

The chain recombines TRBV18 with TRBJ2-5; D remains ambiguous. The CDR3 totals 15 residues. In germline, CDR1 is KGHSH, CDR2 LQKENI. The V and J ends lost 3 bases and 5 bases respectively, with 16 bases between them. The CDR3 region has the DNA TGTGCCAGCTCACCGAGAGAGGCGATCCGGGAGACCCAGTACTTC. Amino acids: CASSPREAIRETQYF.

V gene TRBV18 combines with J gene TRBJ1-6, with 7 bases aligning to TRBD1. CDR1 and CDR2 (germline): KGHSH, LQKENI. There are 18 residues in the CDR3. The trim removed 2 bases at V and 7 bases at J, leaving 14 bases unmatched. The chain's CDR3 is CASSPRGTGDPGNSPLHF. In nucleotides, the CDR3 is TGTGCCAGCTCACCAAGAGGCACAGGGGATCCGGGCAATTCACCCCTCCACTTT.

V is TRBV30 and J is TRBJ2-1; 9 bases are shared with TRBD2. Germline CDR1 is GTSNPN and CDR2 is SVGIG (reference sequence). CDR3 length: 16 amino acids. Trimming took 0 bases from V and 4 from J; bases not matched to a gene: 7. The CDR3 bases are TGTGCCTGGAGTGTACAATGGACTAGCGCGTACAATGAGCAGTTCTTC. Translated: CAWSVQWTSAYNEQFF.